The 7 T cell receptor beta chains listed next were all sequenced from one sample in a study of early T cells in non-severe SARS-CoV-2 infection. MiXCR, applied by TCRdb to the 5' RACE reads, yields one record per CDR3 protein. Here the sample spans approximately 38,000 distinct CDR3 sequences, over 4% being singletons. Sequencing was carried out using whole blood. All receptors come from an adult who was a healthcare worker with PCR-confirmed SARS-CoV-2 infection or an uninfected control (not recorded which).

This chain links TRBV20-1 with TRBJ2-1, with 11 nucleotides matching TRBD1. The CDR3 is 15 amino acids. V gave up 3 bases and J gave up 9 bases; unmatched junction bases: 10. Per the germline V gene, CDR1 is DFQATT and CDR2 is SNEGSKA (reference sequence). In DNA, the CDR3 is TGCAGTGCTAGGGGCCCGGGACAGGGGGTGAGTGAGCAGTTCTTC. This codes for CSARGPGQGVSEQFF.

The J gene is TRBJ2-7, the V gene TRBV7-2; 9 nucleotides match TRBD1. The CDR3 runs 14 residues. J lost 5 bases, V lost 5 bases, and 7 bases had no gene match. CDR1 is SGHTA, CDR2 FQGNSA, per germline. The CDR3 spells CASSVQGAQDEQYF. The CDR3 DNA sequence: TGTGCCAGCAGCGTACAGGGGGCGCAGGACGAGCAGTACTTC. The variable domain in full, with the rest retrieved from reference TRBV7-2 and TRBJ2-7, is GAGVSQSPSNKVTEKGKDVELRCDPISGHTALYWYRQSLGQGLEFLIYFQGNSAPDKSGLPSDRFSAERTGGSVSTLTIQRTQQEDSAVYLCASSVQGAQDEQYFGPGTRLTVT.

The genes are TRBV27 and TRBJ2-1, with a tentative D call TRBD1 (5 bases). This CDR3 is built from 15 residues. V was trimmed by 5 bases and J by 2 bases, leaving 13 bases between them. The germline gives CDR1 MNHEY, CDR2 SMNVEV (reference sequence). The CDR3: CASSAETATYNEQFF. The CDR3, as DNA: TGTGCCAGCAGTGCCGAGACAGCAACCTACAATGAGCAGTTCTTC.

This clonotype was observed many times. The chain recombines TRBV9 with TRBJ2-2; possibly TRBD2 for D (5 bases). Deletions cut 2 bases from V and 4 bases from J, with 18 bases between. CDR1 is SGDLS and CDR2 is YYNGEE in the germline V gene. This CDR3 has 17 amino acids. Here the CDR3 DNA reads TGTGCCAGCAGCGTCGGGGTCGAGGGAAGTCGCACCGGGGAGCTGTTTTTT. Encoded protein: CASSVGVEGSRTGELFF.

This clonotype was recorded at least ten times. This rearrangement joins TRBV5-1 to TRBJ2-3; 12 positions agree with TRBD2. The CDR3 runs to 17 residues. Germline-derived CDR1 and CDR2 are SGHRS and YFSETQ. Trimming at V came to 2 bases and at J to 2 bases, leaving 6 bases not matched to a gene. This CDR3 is CASSFLSSGRATDTQYF. CDR3 DNA: TGCGCCAGCAGCTTCCTTTCTAGCGGGAGGGCCACAGATACGCAGTATTTT.

This clonotype was observed a handful of times. This chain joins TRBV5-8 and TRBJ2-2; 7 bases are shared with TRBD1. Germline CDR1 SGHTS, CDR2 YDEGEE. With V trimmed by 0 bases and J by 5 bases, 1 base remained unmatched. This CDR3 has 14 residues. The chain's CDR3 is CASSLDRGTGELFF. For the CDR3, the DNA is TGTGCCAGCAGCTTGGACAGGGGAACCGGGGAGCTGTTTTTT.

This clonotype was seen at least ten times. The chain employs TRBV11-2 and TRBJ1-1; D call uncertain. The CDR3 has 15 amino acids. Germline lookup yields CDR1 SGHAT and CDR2 FQNNGV. V was cut by 1 base and J by 1 base, with 10 bases left in between. This CDR3 reads CASSLGLIRNTEAFF. The CDR3 DNA sequence: TGTGCCAGCAGCTTAGGTCTGATCAGGAACACTGAAGCTTTCTTT.